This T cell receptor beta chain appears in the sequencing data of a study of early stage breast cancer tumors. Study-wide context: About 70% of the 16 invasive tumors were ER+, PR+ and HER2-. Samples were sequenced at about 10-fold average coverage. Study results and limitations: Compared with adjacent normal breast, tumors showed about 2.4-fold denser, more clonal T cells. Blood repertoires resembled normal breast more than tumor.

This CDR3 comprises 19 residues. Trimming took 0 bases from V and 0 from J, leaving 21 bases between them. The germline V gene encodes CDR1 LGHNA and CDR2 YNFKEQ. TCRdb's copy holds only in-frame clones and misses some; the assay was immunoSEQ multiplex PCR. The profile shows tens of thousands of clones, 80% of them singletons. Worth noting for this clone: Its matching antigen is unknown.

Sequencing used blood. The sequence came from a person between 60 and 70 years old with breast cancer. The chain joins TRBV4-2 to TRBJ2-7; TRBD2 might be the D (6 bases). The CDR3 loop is CASSQEAPNRLAYSYEQYF. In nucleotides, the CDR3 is TGTGCCAGCAGCCAAGAAGCCCCGAATAGGCTAGCGTACTCCTACGAGCAGTACTTC.